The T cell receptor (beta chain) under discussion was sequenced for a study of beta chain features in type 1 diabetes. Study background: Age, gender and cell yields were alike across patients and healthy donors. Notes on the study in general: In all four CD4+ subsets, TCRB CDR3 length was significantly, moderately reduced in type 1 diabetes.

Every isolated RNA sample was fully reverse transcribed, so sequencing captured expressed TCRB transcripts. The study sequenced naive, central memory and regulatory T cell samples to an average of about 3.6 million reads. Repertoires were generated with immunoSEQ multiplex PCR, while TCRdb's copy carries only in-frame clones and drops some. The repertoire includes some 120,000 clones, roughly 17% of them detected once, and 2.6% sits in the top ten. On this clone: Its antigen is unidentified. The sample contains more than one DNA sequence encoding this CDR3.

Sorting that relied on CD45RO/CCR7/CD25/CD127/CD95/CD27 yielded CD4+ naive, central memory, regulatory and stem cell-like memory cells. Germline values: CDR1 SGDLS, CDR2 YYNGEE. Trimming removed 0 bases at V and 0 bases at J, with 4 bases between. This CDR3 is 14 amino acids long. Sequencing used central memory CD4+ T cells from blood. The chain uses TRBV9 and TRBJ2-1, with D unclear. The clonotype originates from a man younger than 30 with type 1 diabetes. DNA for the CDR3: TGTGCCAGCAGCGTAGAGGGCTCCTACAATGAGCAGTTCTTC. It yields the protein CASSVEGSYNEQFF.